The entry below describes one T cell receptor beta chain. Which antigen it targets is not known. Within one base of it there is no much larger clone, and no base qualities were kept. The data derive from a study of T-cell memory formation after mild COVID-19 (dated by TCRdb to the early 2020s). With regard to the full study: Most TCR sequence clusters were specific to one of the two donors. In a couple of donors, T-cell clones that expanded and contracted after mild COVID-19 were tracked by sequencing TCRalpha and TCRbeta repertoires over time. The cohort was made up of two young adult volunteers, one female and one male, who were previously healthy.

Overall study outcomes, separate from this receptor: Clones that contracted from day 15 to 85 showed balanced CD4/CD8 phenotypes, whereas a second wave of clones that expanded from day 15 to 37 leaned towards CD4+. Whether the second-wave clones peaking on day 37 were SARS-CoV-2 specific was not confirmed. Some responding clones were found in pre-infection memory, which suggests that pre-existing cross-reactive memory T cells took part in the SARS-CoV-2 response. Only a couple of mild cases were covered by the study, and larger cohorts that include severe cases with pre-infection samples were considered necessary. Contracting CD4+ clones turned up mainly in the CM and EM memory subsets, whereas EMRA was where CD8+ clones were enriched.

Ficoll-Paque density gradient centrifugation was used to isolate PBMCs. The CDR3 contains 15 residues, cysteine and phenylalanine counted. Of all the DNA, just the CDR3 is kept, 45 bases in frame from base 1. The germline V gene specifies SGHRS as CDR1 and YFSETQ as CDR2. V loses 0 bases at its end and J loses 4 bases; junction bases beyond the gene matches: 5. Reads for this sample came from an Illumina NovaSeq 6000. TCRalpha and TCRbeta cDNA libraries were constructed by 5'RACE with constant-segment primers, with sample barcodes and unique molecular identifiers being introduced. Trizol reagent was used to extract RNA from every sample. Amplification of the libraries took two PCR steps, and the second step added a second sample barcode plus Illumina TruSeq adapters. Sequencing of the libraries was done on an Illumina NovaSeq, producing 2 x 150 bp paired-end reads. Processing in the source paper ran as follows. Demultiplexing of reads and collapsing into UMI-guided consensus sequences were performed with migec v1.2.7. Using mixcr v2.1.11, UMI consensuses were aligned to TRA and TRB V and J templates and then assembled into clonotypes. Clonotypes were classified as expanded or contracted when called significant by both edgeR and NoisET, with noise models trained on biological replicates. For edgeR calls, a false discovery rate-adjusted p below 0.01 and a log2 fold-change threshold of 1 were applied. As an exploratory analysis of dynamics, max-normalized trajectories of the 1000 most abundant clonotypes were examined by PCA with hierarchical clustering. Separately sequenced CD4+ and CD8+ repertoires were used to assign the CD4 or CD8 phenotype of responding clones. TCRdb handled the public reads itself, with Q25 trimming in fastp and clone calling in MiXCR, and kept productive beta chains. For every CDR3 protein sequence, its rows merge into one entry that carries the most common genes and DNA. In this record, the V and J calls reflect TCRdb's handling and not the investigators' own analysis. For this sample the table gives about 360,000 distinct CDR3 sequences, of which over 10% were detected only once. The ten largest clones capture about 21% of the sample.

This TCR came from a man between 18 and 35 years old who had mild COVID-19 (a few samples of this study predate the infection). The sample titles of this study are shuffled in the database, so cell type and time point are left out; the donor was told from shared clones. Rearrangement joined TRBV5-1 to TRBJ1-2, with 8 bases in between that match TRBD1. Sample: PBMCs or a T cell subset sorted from them (not recorded which). CDR3 reads: CASSLGAGQGYGYTF. The nucleotide sequence reads TGCGCCAGCAGCTTGGGAGCCGGACAGGGCTATGGCTACACCTTC.